Below, 32 T cell receptor beta chains from the same sample are listed, as sequenced in a study of blood T cell repertoires in COVID-19. Repertoires were generated with immunoSEQ multiplex PCR, while TCRdb's copy carries only in-frame clones and drops some. The sample has about 100,000 clones; almost 80% are singletons. Sequenced: peripheral blood. The source is a man in his 70s with active or convalescent COVID-19.

This rearrangement joins TRBV28 to TRBJ1-1; tentative D call: TRBD1 (5 bases). This CDR3 is built from 13 residues. The germline gives CDR1 MDHEN, CDR2 SYDVKM. V was trimmed by 7 bases and J by 4 bases, leaving 13 bases between them. The CDR3 reads CASKPQGPTEAFF. In DNA, the CDR3 is TGTGCCAGCAAACCCCAGGGTCCCACTGAAGCTTTCTTT. The full variable domain, rest sourced from reference TRBV28 and TRBJ1-1, is DVKVTQSSRYLVKRTGEKVFLECVQDMDHENMFWYRQDPGLGLRLIYFSYDVKMKEKGDIPEGYSVSREKKERFSLILESASTNQTSMYLCASKPQGPTEAFFGQGTRLTVV.

This rearrangement joins TRBV6-5 to TRBJ2-7; 7 bases fit TRBD1. V lost 5 bases to trimming and J lost 4 bases; unmatched junction nucleotides: 8. CDR1 is MNHEY, CDR2 SVGAGI, per germline. The CDR3 sequence is 14 residues long. The CDR3 is CASSPGTEGYEQYF. DNA of the CDR3: TGTGCCAGCAGTCCCGGGACAGAAGGATACGAGCAGTACTTC.

The gene calls are TRBV30 and TRBJ1-5; 8 nucleotides match TRBD1. The CDR3 has 13 residues. From germline, CDR1 is GTSNPN and CDR2 SVGIG (reference sequence). V shed 5 bases, J shed 4 bases, and the junction held 4 bases outside the gene matches. In nucleotides, the CDR3 is TGTGCCTGGGGACAGGGAAAGAATCAGCCCCAGCATTTT. As protein: CAWGQGKNQPQHF.

CDR3 DNA sequence: TGTGCCAGCAGTCCAAGACAGAACACTGAAGCTTTCTTT. As protein: CASSPRQNTEAFF. The chain is built from TRBV6-1 and TRBJ1-1; D not certain. V was pared by 5 bases and J by 1 base, with 8 bases between. Germline V lookup: CDR1 MNHNS, CDR2 SASEGT. The CDR3 totals 13 residues.

The rearrangement uses TRBV20-1 and TRBJ1-2, with D possibly TRBD1 on 5 matching bases. CDR1 is DFQATT, CDR2 SNEGSKA, per germline (reference sequence). This CDR3 comprises 15 residues. Trimming pared 3 bases from V and 0 bases from J, leaving 14 bases between. Written as DNA, the CDR3 is TGCAGTGCTAGTTGGGGCAGCCCATCTAACTATGGCTACACCTTC. Its protein is CSASWGSPSNYGYTF.

In this sample, this clone turned up a few times. The V gene is TRBV27, the J gene TRBJ2-7, with D maybe TRBD1 (6 bases). V lost 3 bases, J lost 6 bases, and 15 bases lay in between. This CDR3 is built from 14 residues. Germline V lookup: CDR1 MNHEY, CDR2 SMNVEV (reference sequence). The CDR3 here is CASSFNRDTGEQYF. Here the CDR3 DNA reads TGTGCCAGCAGTTTTAACAGGGATACGGGCGAGCAGTACTTC.

The rearrangement uses TRBV6-2 or TRBV6-3 and TRBJ1-3; 8 bases are a match to TRBD1. CDR1 is MNHEY and CDR2 is SVGEGT in the germline V gene. V lost 2 bases and J lost 7; bases outside the gene matches: 10. CDR3 length: 16 residues. DNA of the CDR3: TGTGCCAGCAGTTACGCGCCAACGGGACAGGCGAACACCATATATTTT. Encoded protein: CASSYAPTGQANTIYF.

This clone was seen only a few times. This chain uses TRBV9 with TRBJ1-2, with D maybe TRBD1 (5 bases). The CDR3 loop spans 14 amino acids. The germline CDR1 and CDR2 sequences are SGDLS and YYNGEE. Trimming shortened V by 3 bases and J by 4 bases, and 13 bases separated the two germline ends. The CDR3 region has the DNA TGTGCCAGCAGCGCAAGGGGTGGAAGCTATGGCTACACCTTC. Translating gives CASSARGGSYGYTF.

The rearrangement uses TRBV3-1 (or the pseudogene TRBV3-2) and TRBJ2-3, with TRBD2 identical over 12 bases. V was pared by 0 bases and J by 3 bases, with 4 bases of the junction left unmatched. Germline V gene lookup returns CDR1 LGHDT and CDR2 YNNKEL (reference sequence). The CDR3 is 17 amino acids. CDR3 residues: CASSQDIGTSGTDTQYF. As DNA, the CDR3 is TGTGCCAGCAGCCAAGATATTGGGACTAGCGGGACAGATACGCAGTATTTT.

The chain recombines TRBV21-1 with TRBJ1-5. TRBV21-1 is assigned pseudogene status. The CDR3 extends over 14 amino acids. CDR3 amino acids: CASSTGGSNQPQHF. The DNA for the CDR3 is TGTGCCAGCAGCACGGGGGGGAGTAATCAGCCCCAGCATTTT.

CDR3 nucleotide sequence: TGTGCCAGCAGTTCTACAGGGCCAGATACGCAGTATTTT. Translating gives CASSSTGPDTQYF. The chain recombines TRBV6-5 with TRBJ2-3, with D perhaps TRBD1 (6 bases). Trimming cost V 4 bases and J 4 bases, with 9 bases left between them. Germline V gene sequence: CDR1 MNHEY, CDR2 SVGAGI. The CDR3 runs to 13 residues.

The rearrangement links TRBV5-1 to TRBJ2-5; perhaps TRBD1 as D (5 bases). The V gene lost 2 bases and the J gene lost 2 bases, with 16 bases spanning the gap. The CDR3 has 16 amino acids. Looked up from germline, CDR1 is SGHRS and CDR2 is YFSETQ. The CDR3 protein is CASSFSGMAAQETQYF. CDR3 nucleotides: TGCGCCAGCAGCTTCTCAGGGATGGCAGCGCAAGAGACCCAGTACTTC.

The chain carries TRBV25-1 and TRBJ1-2, with D maybe TRBD1 (5 bases). The CDR3 runs 15 residues. CDR1 MGHDK and CDR2 SYGVNS come from the germline V gene. V was pared by 6 bases and J by 5 bases, with 19 bases between. The CDR3 loop reads CASSASWGGKYGYTF. The DNA of the CDR3 is TGTGCCAGCAGCGCAAGTTGGGGGGGAAAATATGGCTACACCTTC.

The genes are TRBV27 and TRBJ1-1, with 7 bases aligning to TRBD1. The germline CDR1 and CDR2 sequences are MNHEY and SMNVEV (reference sequence). The CDR3 runs to 17 residues. Germline trimming cut 2 bases from V and 0 bases from J; bases unmatched to any gene: 9. CDR3 amino acids: CASSLRLGGQMNTEAFF. DNA for the CDR3: TGTGCCAGCAGTTTAAGGCTAGGGGGACAGATGAACACTGAAGCTTTCTTT.

The gene calls are TRBV6-2 or TRBV6-3 and TRBJ1-1, with D possibly matching TRBD1 (5 bases). Germline V gives CDR1 MNHEY, CDR2 SVGEGT. This CDR3 is 14 amino acids long. V was trimmed by 5 bases and J by 4 bases, leaving 14 bases between them. The CDR3 nucleotides read TGTGCCAGCAGTCCCCAGGGTCTCGGCACTGAAGCTTTCTTT. This codes for CASSPQGLGTEAFF.

CDR3 amino acids: CAISGQGAGEGSTEAFF. The CDR3 coding sequence is TGTGCCATCAGTGGCCAGGGGGCGGGAGAGGGGAGCACTGAAGCTTTCTTT. The V gene is TRBV10-3, the J gene TRBJ1-1; the match to TRBD1 covers 8 bases. Germline values: CDR1 ENHRY, CDR2 SYGVKD. V was pared by 4 bases and J by 4 bases, with 14 bases of the junction left unmatched. The CDR3 runs 17 residues.

The chain uses TRBV7-9 and TRBJ2-3; 7 positions agree with TRBD2. This CDR3 is built from 15 residues. After removal of 5 bases from V and 4 bases from J, the junction contained 9 bases not matched to a gene. CDR1 is SEHNR, CDR2 FQNEAQ, per germline (reference sequence). This CDR3 reads CASSTFGGTPDTQYF. CDR3 DNA sequence: TGTGCCAGCAGCACTTTCGGGGGGACTCCAGATACGCAGTATTTT. The full variable domain, in which reference TRBV7-9 and TRBJ2-3 provide the parts outside the CDR3, is DTGVSQNPRHKITKRGQNVTFRCDPISEHNRLYWYRQTLGQGPEFLTYFQNEAQLEKSRLLSDRFSAERPKGSFSTLEIQRTEQGDSAMYLCASSTFGGTPDTQYFGPGTRLTVL.

The genes are TRBV7-3 and TRBJ1-2, with a weak D call TRBD1 (5 bases). V dropped 4 bases and J dropped 1 base, with 10 bases sitting between them. The germline V gene encodes CDR1 SGHTA and CDR2 FQGTGA. The CDR3 covers 14 residues. In DNA, the CDR3 is TGTGCCAGCAGCTCAGGGAAGGGTAACTATGGCTACACCTTC. Its protein product is CASSSGKGNYGYTF.

Remarks on this clone: The same CDR3 is also encoded by other DNA sequences in this sample. CDR3 sequence reads: CASRDRGEQYF. Written as DNA, the CDR3 is TGTGCCAGCAGGGACAGGGGCGAGCAGTACTTC. The chain combines TRBV12-3 or TRBV12-4 with TRBJ2-7; TRBD1 agrees at 9 bases. Trimming took 6 bases from V and 6 from J; bases not matched to a gene: 0. The CDR3 consists of 11 residues.

The chain recombines TRBV28 with TRBJ1-5; D may be TRBD1 (6 bases). Trimming cost V 4 bases and J 8 bases, with 15 bases left between them. CDR3 length: 14 amino acids. Germline V CDR1 and CDR2: MDHEN, SYDVKM. The CDR3 coding sequence is TGTGCCAGCAGTTCCCCAGGGGCCACCGAGCCCCAGCATTTT. It codes for CASSSPGATEPQHF.

The chain has TRBV3-1 (or the pseudogene TRBV3-2) and TRBJ2-7; D perhaps matches TRBD2 (6 bases). V gave up 3 bases and J gave up 3 bases, with 18 bases separating them. The CDR3 totals 16 residues. Per the germline V gene, CDR1 is LGHDT and CDR2 is YNNKEL (reference sequence). In DNA, the CDR3 is TGTGCCAGCAGCCACGCCACGGGACTCATAATCTACGAGCAGTACTTC. It encodes CASSHATGLIIYEQYF.

The gene calls are TRBV5-1 and TRBJ1-4; D possibly corresponds to TRBD1 (5 bases). This CDR3 is 16 amino acids long. Trimming left V 1 base short and J 7 bases short, with 17 bases between. The germline V gene has CDR1 SGHRS and CDR2 YFSETQ. CDR3 coding DNA: TGCGCCAGCAGCTTGTGGGGCGGGACCAAGGGTGAAAAACTGTTTTTT. Protein product: CASSLWGGTKGEKLFF.

The chain has TRBV2 and TRBJ2-5; TRBD2 might be the D (6 bases). The V gene's germline CDR1 is SNHLY and CDR2 FYNNEI. This CDR3 is built from 14 residues. With 2 bases removed from V and 1 base from J, the gap between germline ends came to 8 bases. DNA for the CDR3: TGTGCCAGCAGTGAAACGCGGGGCCAAGAGACCCAGTACTTC. Amino acids: CASSETRGQETQYF.

The chain recombines TRBV7-9 with TRBJ2-3; D might be TRBD2 (5 bases). CDR1 and CDR2 from the germline V gene are SEHNR and FQNEAQ (reference sequence). Trimming removed 5 bases at V and 2 bases at J, with 17 bases between. The CDR3 length is 16 residues. DNA for the CDR3: TGTGCCAGCAGCCCCCTGGGGAGCGGAGTCACAGATACGCAGTATTTT. It translates to CASSPLGSGVTDTQYF.

The sample holds a few counts of this clone. The rearrangement uses TRBV5-8 and TRBJ1-5; no clear D gene. The V and J ends lost 0 bases and 2 bases respectively, with 9 bases between them. The germline V gene has CDR1 SGHTS and CDR2 YDEGEE. This CDR3 is 15 amino acids long. The DNA of the CDR3 is TGTGCCAGCAGCTTGGACGGGAGGCGCAATCAGCCCCAGCATTTT. Translating gives CASSLDGRRNQPQHF.

As regards this clone: Other DNA sequences in this sample translate to the same CDR3. The chain uses TRBV6-2 or TRBV6-3 and TRBJ2-3; 8 bases are a match to TRBD2. The V gene end was trimmed by 2 bases and the J gene end by 0 bases; junction bases not matched to a gene: 4. The germline V gene encodes CDR1 MNHEY and CDR2 SVGEGT. CDR3 length equals 16 residues. The CDR3 region is CASSYGLAGSTDTQYF. CDR3 coding DNA: TGTGCCAGCAGTTACGGTTTAGCGGGAAGCACAGATACGCAGTATTTT.

V and J are TRBV5-1 and TRBJ1-2, with 7 bases aligning to TRBD1. Germline CDR1 and CDR2: SGHRS and YFSETQ. V shed 0 bases and J 8 bases; nucleotides not matched to a gene: 7. The CDR3 spans 14 residues. Here the CDR3 reads CASSLVEGAGGYTF. The CDR3, as DNA: TGCGCCAGCAGCTTGGTAGAGGGGGCGGGAGGCTACACCTTC. The variable domain in full, with the rest retrieved from reference TRBV5-1 and TRBJ1-2, is KAGVTQTPRYLIKTRGQQVTLSCSPISGHRSVSWYQQTPGQGLQFLFEYFSETQRNKGNFPGRFSGRQFSNSRSEMNVSTLELGDSALYLCASSLVEGAGGYTFGSGTRLTVV.

V is TRBV15 and J is TRBJ2-3, with 9 nucleotides matching TRBD1. From germline, CDR1 is LNHNV and CDR2 YYDKDF (reference sequence). CDR3 length equals 16 residues. The V gene end was trimmed by 0 bases and the J gene end by 6 bases; junction bases not matched to a gene: 7. The DNA for the CDR3 is TGTGCCACCAGCAGAGATCTACAGGGGGCGTCGGATACGCAGTATTTT. Translated: CATSRDLQGASDTQYF.

The chain links TRBV24-1 to TRBJ2-7; TRBD1 matches 10 bases. Germline loops: CDR1 KGHDR, CDR2 SFDVKD. Trimming cost V 0 bases and J 3 bases; bases outside gene matches: 16. This CDR3 region has 20 residues. The CDR3: CATSDLLTGGKRFGIYEQYF. In nucleotides, the CDR3 is TGTGCCACCAGTGATTTGCTGACAGGGGGCAAACGGTTTGGCATCTACGAGCAGTACTTC.

The V call is TRBV30, the J call TRBJ2-5; D uncertain. Trimming stripped 4 bases from V and 2 bases from J, with 5 bases between. The CDR3 is made up of 11 amino acids. Per germline, CDR1 GTSNPN and CDR2 SVGIG (reference sequence). The CDR3 bases are TGTGCCTGGACCTCGCAAGAGACCCAGTACTTC. It translates to CAWTSQETQYF.

This chain links TRBV4-3 with TRBJ2-1; TRBD2 matches at 8 bases. V lost 5 bases to trimming and J lost 6 bases; unmatched junction nucleotides: 12. This CDR3 has 16 residues. Germline V gene sequence: CDR1 LGHNA, CDR2 YSLEER. The DNA of the CDR3 is TGCGCCAGCAGCTCTCTAGGGCGGGAGGTTGGCAATGAGCAGTTCTTC. Protein sequence: CASSSLGREVGNEQFF.

V is TRBV7-8 and J is TRBJ2-1, with TRBD2 identical over 10 bases. V trimming: 4 bases; J trimming: 1 base; junction bases outside the gene matches: 4. Germline V gives CDR1 SGHVS, CDR2 FQNEAQ. The CDR3 totals 16 residues. The CDR3 nucleotides read TGTGCCAGCAGCTCGAGCGGGAGGGATTCCTACAATGAGCAGTTCTTC. It translates to CASSSSGRDSYNEQFF.